The 26 T cell receptor beta chains below come from one sample, sequenced in a study of shared clonotypes between healthy human individuals. Using immunoSEQ multiplex PCR, the repertoire was profiled, and TCRdb retains in-frame clones only, with some absent. The table has around 700,000 clones, approximately 79% seen once; the top ten hold over 1.5%. The sequencing input was memory CD4+ T cells sorted from blood. Documented subset: CD45RA-negative fraction. The source is a woman aged 25 to 39 in good health.

This chain connects TRBV28 to TRBJ2-2, with D perhaps given as TRBD1 or TRBD2 (8 bases each). Trimming cost V 5 bases and J 3 bases, with 40 bases left between them. The germline gives CDR1 MDHEN, CDR2 SYDVKM. The CDR3 covers 24 residues. CDR3 nucleotides: TGTGCCAGCAGTCCCGACCGCGACAGGGGAGGGCTAGCGGGCCCCGTCATCCACACCGGGGAGCTGTTTTTT. The encoded protein is CASSPDRDRGGLAGPVIHTGELFF.

The V and J genes are TRBV6-6 and TRBJ2-3; D tentatively fits TRBD1 or TRBD2 (6 bases each). V was clipped by 2 bases and J by 3 bases, with 9 bases between them. From germline, CDR1 is MNHNY and CDR2 SVGAGI (reference sequence). The CDR3 spans 14 residues. The CDR3 DNA sequence: TGTGCCAGCAGTTACAGGGGGGTTACAGATACGCAGTATTTT. This gives the protein CASSYRGVTDTQYF.

On this clone: This may be a read error: a much more frequent sequence differs by one nucleotide. At the DNA level, this CDR3 is encoded by other sequences in the same sample as well. This chain joins TRBV11-2 and TRBJ1-1, with no clear D. Germline loops: CDR1 SGHAT, CDR2 FQNNGV. This CDR3 is 13 amino acids long. The ends were cut back, 5 bases at V and 3 bases at J, with 10 bases in the middle. CDR3 loop: CASSPQRDTEAFF. CDR3 DNA sequence: TGTGCCAGCAGCCCCCAGAGGGACACTGAAGCTTTCTTT.

The chain combines TRBV7-2 with TRBJ1-5, with D unclear. The length of the CDR3 is 15 residues. Trimming took off 1 base at V and 4 bases at J, with 11 bases between the two ends. Per germline, CDR1 SGHTA and CDR2 FQGNSA. In nucleotides, the CDR3 is TGTGCCAGCAGCTTAGTGGCACTCACGAATCAGCCCCAGCATTTT. Translating it yields CASSLVALTNQPQHF.

This chain joins TRBV10-3 and TRBJ1-5, with 9 nucleotides matching TRBD1. This CDR3 has 14 residues. CDR1 ENHRY and CDR2 SYGVKD come from the germline V gene. V shed 6 bases and J 5 bases; nucleotides not matched to a gene: 5. The CDR3 is CAIRGQGEHQPQHF. CDR3 nucleotide sequence: TGTGCCATCAGGGGACAGGGAGAACATCAGCCCCAGCATTTT.

J is TRBJ1-2 and V is TRBV7-9; tentatively, D is TRBD1 (6 bases). The CDR3 is 15 residues long. The germline V gene has CDR1 SEHNR and CDR2 FQNEAQ (reference sequence). Between the trimmed V and J ends, which lost 3 bases and 8 bases, there was a span of 19 bases. The CDR3 sequence: CASSFSASGAGGYTF. The DNA of the CDR3 is TGTGCCAGCAGCTTTTCAGCCTCAGGGGCTGGCGGCTACACCTTC.

The chain employs TRBV11-2 and TRBJ2-6, with TRBD1 matching 7 bases. This CDR3 spans 15 amino acids. The germline V gene has CDR1 SGHAT and CDR2 FQNNGV. V shed 5 bases and J 4 bases; nucleotides not matched to a gene: 5. In DNA form, the CDR3 reads TGTGCCAGCAGCCCACAGGGGACCGGGGCCAACGTCCTGACTTTC. Amino acids: CASSPQGTGANVLTF.

The V call is TRBV7-2, the J call TRBJ2-3; D might be TRBD2 (6 bases). With 5 bases removed from V and 2 bases from J, the gap between germline ends came to 11 bases. This CDR3 is built from 14 residues. CDR1 and CDR2 (germline): SGHTA, FQGNSA. The DNA for the CDR3 is TGTGCCAGCAGCCCCGGGAGTTCCACAGATACGCAGTATTTT. Translating gives CASSPGSSTDTQYF.

This clone was counted between two and nine times. The chain carries TRBV7-9 and TRBJ2-2; possible D gene TRBD2, 6 bases. V was trimmed by 4 bases and J by 2 bases, leaving 14 bases between them. CDR1 SEHNR and CDR2 FQNEAQ come from the germline V gene (reference sequence). The CDR3 runs 16 residues. CDR3 loop: CASSSGAGLNTGELFF. CDR3 DNA: TGTGCCAGCAGCTCGGGCGCGGGATTAAACACCGGGGAGCTGTTTTTT.

The chain employs TRBV9 and TRBJ2-2; 7 positions agree with TRBD1. Germline V gives CDR1 SGDLS, CDR2 YYNGEE. The CDR3 has 17 residues. V shed 4 bases and J 2 bases; nucleotides not matched to a gene: 11. The CDR3 region is CASSPDLTGYNTGELFF. DNA of the CDR3: TGTGCCAGCAGCCCCGACCTGACAGGGTACAACACCGGGGAGCTGTTTTTT. Together with reference TRBV9 and TRBJ2-2, the CDR3 gives the full variable domain: DSGVTQTPKHLITATGQRVTLRCSPRSGDLSVYWYQQSLDQGLQFLIQYYNGEERAKGNILERFSAQQFPDLHSELNLSSLELGDSALYFCASSPDLTGYNTGELFFGEGSRLTVL.

This sequence joins TRBV2 and TRBJ2-1; D may be TRBD2 (5 bases). The CDR3 covers 14 residues. The germline V gene encodes CDR1 SNHLY and CDR2 FYNNEI. V was pared by 7 bases and J by 3 bases, with 13 bases between. Here the CDR3 reads CASKLSGNYNEQFF. For the CDR3, the DNA is TGTGCCAGCAAGCTAAGCGGAAACTACAATGAGCAGTTCTTC. Based on the CDR3 plus reference TRBV2 and TRBJ2-1, the full variable domain is EPEVTQTPSHQVTQMGQEVILRCVPISNHLYFYWYRQILGQKVEFLVSFYNNEISEKSEIFDDQFSVERPDGSNFTLKIRSTKLEDSAMYFCASKLSGNYNEQFFGPGTRLTVL.

The chain employs TRBV18 and TRBJ2-7, with D perhaps matching TRBD1 (6 bases). V gave up 1 base and J gave up 3 bases, with 10 bases separating them. This CDR3 region has 14 residues. CDR1 is KGHSH, CDR2 LQKENI, per germline. Written as DNA, the CDR3 is TGTGCCAGCTCACCACGGCAGGGGATCTACGAGCAGTACTTC. Residues: CASSPRQGIYEQYF.

This chain connects TRBV7-3 to TRBJ2-7, with a weak D call TRBD1 (6 bases). The V end was cut by 5 bases, the J end by 5 bases, with 16 bases between. Germline CDR1 reads SGHTA; CDR2 reads FQGTGA. The CDR3 sequence is 14 residues long. CDR3 nucleotide sequence: TGTGCCAGCAGCCCCGGGACAAATATAAACGAGCAGTACTTC. Protein product: CASSPGTNINEQYF.

The genes are TRBV28 and TRBJ1-2; tentatively, D is TRBD1 (6 bases). This CDR3 contains 13 residues. The germline CDR1 and CDR2 sequences are MDHEN and SYDVKM. The ends were cut back, 8 bases at V and 2 bases at J, with 12 bases in the middle. DNA of the CDR3: TGTGCCAGCTGGTGGGGGCTAAACTATGGCTACACCTTC. This sequence encodes CASWWGLNYGYTF.

This clone was seen a single time. This sequence joins TRBV5-6 and TRBJ2-7, with unresolved D. CDR1 is SGHDT and CDR2 is YYEEEE in the germline V gene. The CDR3 has 12 amino acids. Trimming removed 1 base at V and 6 bases at J, with 8 bases between. As DNA, the CDR3 is TGTGCCAGCAGCTTGTCTCCTAGCGAGCAGTACTTC. Translation gives CASSLSPSEQYF. Drawing the rest from reference TRBV5-6 and TRBJ2-7, the complete variable domain is DAGVTQSPTHLIKTRGQQVTLRCSPKSGHDTVSWYQQALGQGPQFIFQYYEEEERQRGNFPDRFSGHQFPNYSSELNVNALLLGDSALYLCASSLSPSEQYFGPGTRLTVT.

The V call is TRBV28, the J call TRBJ1-4; 7 positions match TRBD1. This CDR3 spans 15 amino acids. Germline CDR1 is MDHEN and CDR2 is SYDVKM. J lost 7 bases, V lost 0 bases, and 5 bases had no gene match. The DNA of the CDR3 is TGTGCCAGCAGTTTATGGGGACAGTTGGCTGAAAAACTGTTTTTT. As protein: CASSLWGQLAEKLFF.

The V gene is TRBV28, the J gene TRBJ1-5, with D perhaps matching TRBD1 (5 bases). V lost 7 bases and J lost 3, with 19 bases in between. Germline values: CDR1 MDHEN, CDR2 SYDVKM. This CDR3 is built from 16 residues. CDR3 DNA sequence: TGTGCCAGCACTCGGGGACCGACTCTCTTCAATCAGCCCCAGCATTTT. This codes for CASTRGPTLFNQPQHF.

This clone was recorded once. The CDR3 DNA reads TGTGCCAGCAGTCCGTGGACAGGATCGGTCGGCCGCGGAGACTCTGGAAACACCATATATTTT. Amino acids: CASSPWTGSVGRGDSGNTIYF. The chain has TRBV28 and TRBJ1-3; TRBD1 matches 7 bases. Germline V gene sequence: CDR1 MDHEN, CDR2 SYDVKM. After removal of 5 bases from V and 0 bases from J, the junction contained 22 bases not matched to a gene. The CDR3 spans 21 residues. The full variable domain, in which reference TRBV28 and TRBJ1-3 provide the parts outside the CDR3, is DVKVTQSSRYLVKRTGEKVFLECVQDMDHENMFWYRQDPGLGLRLIYFSYDVKMKEKGDIPEGYSVSREKKERFSLILESASTNQTSMYLCASSPWTGSVGRGDSGNTIYFGEGSWLTVV.

A note on this clone: Different DNA sequences within this sample yield the same CDR3. This chain links TRBV9 with TRBJ2-3; 8 positions match TRBD2. After removal of 4 bases from V and 4 bases from J, the junction contained 5 bases not matched to a gene. CDR3 length: 14 amino acids. Germline CDR1 is SGDLS and CDR2 is YYNGEE. CDR3 sequence (DNA): TGTGCCAGCAGCCTGGCGGGAGGTTCAGATACGCAGTATTTT. Its protein is CASSLAGGSDTQYF.

The rearrangement joins TRBV19 to TRBJ1-1, with D possibly matching TRBD1 (5 bases). V was pared by 3 bases and J by 4 bases, with 15 bases between. Looked up from germline, CDR1 is LNHDA and CDR2 is SQIVND (reference sequence). The CDR3 length is 15 residues. The CDR3 DNA reads as TGTGCCAGTAGTATCTGGGCTTCGGGGCCCACTGAAGCTTTCTTT. It translates to CASSIWASGPTEAFF.

The rearrangement uses TRBV7-8 and TRBJ2-3; possible D gene TRBD1, 6 bases. Looked up from germline, CDR1 is SGHVS and CDR2 is FQNEAQ. CDR3 length: 20 amino acids. V was pared by 5 bases and J by 2 bases, with 29 bases between. The CDR3 DNA reads as TGTGCCAGCAGCACTATCGAAGGTCTTTTTGGGACAAAGAACACAGATACGCAGTATTTT. This gives the protein CASSTIEGLFGTKNTDTQYF.

V is TRBV25-1 and J is TRBJ1-2; D gene uncertain. This CDR3 is 14 amino acids long. Germline V gene data show CDR1 as MGHDK and CDR2 as SYGVNS. Trimming shortened V by 6 bases and J by 2 bases, and 13 bases separated the two germline ends. CDR3 loop: CASSVTLENYGYTF. In nucleotides, the CDR3 is TGTGCCAGCAGCGTTACTCTCGAGAACTATGGCTACACCTTC.

The gene calls are TRBV19 and TRBJ1-5; tentatively, D is TRBD1 (5 bases). The germline CDR1 and CDR2 sequences are LNHDA and SQIVND (reference sequence). The CDR3 covers 14 residues. Trimming took 6 bases from V and 7 from J, leaving 16 bases between them. The CDR3, as DNA: TGTGCCAGTAGCCTAGGGAGGGGCGGGCAGCCCCAGCATTTT. This gives the protein CASSLGRGGQPQHF. The variable domain in full, with the rest retrieved from reference TRBV19 and TRBJ1-5, is DGGITQSPKYLFRKEGQNVTLSCEQNLNHDAMYWYRQDPGQGLRLIYYSQIVNDFQKGDIAEGYSVSREKKESFPLTVTSAQKNPTAFYLCASSLGRGGQPQHFGDGTRLSIL.

J is TRBJ2-1 and V is TRBV7-2; 16 bases line up with TRBD2. CDR3 length: 18 residues. The trim removed 5 bases at V and 8 bases at J, leaving 12 bases unmatched. CDR1 is SGHTA and CDR2 is FQGNSA in the germline V gene. The CDR3 loop is CASSPGLAGGPLFDEQFF. CDR3 DNA sequence: TGTGCCAGCAGCCCGGGACTAGCGGGAGGGCCACTATTCGATGAGCAGTTCTTC.

This chain joins TRBV5-1 and TRBJ2-3; TRBD2 agrees at 8 bases. After removal of 4 bases from V and 0 bases from J, the junction contained 7 bases not matched to a gene. The CDR3 sequence is 16 residues long. CDR1 is SGHRS, CDR2 YFSETQ, per germline. CDR3 region: CASSKSLAGSTDTQYF. CDR3 nucleotides: TGCGCCAGCAGCAAGTCTCTAGCGGGTAGCACAGATACGCAGTATTTT.

This clone was counted between two and nine times. The V gene is TRBV19, the J gene TRBJ1-5, with no clear D. Germline-derived CDR1 and CDR2 are LNHDA and SQIVND (reference sequence). CDR3 length: 16 residues. V was shortened by 5 bases and J by 9 bases, with 23 bases between the two germline ends. The CDR3 DNA reads TGTGCCAGTAGTCCTACCCCTGACGGAGACCTTGGGCCCCAGCATTTT. It codes for CASSPTPDGDLGPQHF.